The 6 T cell receptor beta chains below come from one sample, sequenced in a study of T cell repertoires in cytomegalovirus infection. TCRdb reanalysed the reads using MiXCR and keeps one entry per CDR3 protein. The repertoire holds a few hundred thousand distinct CDR3 sequences, with about 42% as singletons. Their specific antigens are unknown. The sample was cultured PBMCs, taken from culture after CMV antigen stimulation. These receptors were taken from a human donor in good health (CMV status not recorded). Some clones in this sample may be carry-over from other donors' samples.

The rearrangement joins TRBV23-1 to TRBJ1-1; tentatively, D is TRBD1 (5 bases). TRBV23-1 is sorted into the ORF group, with uncertain function. This CDR3 is 14 amino acids long. Between the trimmed V and J ends, which lost 10 bases and 6 bases, there was a span of 21 bases. The CDR3 sequence is CATERSGTLAEAFF. The CDR3 DNA follows: TGCGCCACCGAGAGGTCCGGGACGCTCGCTGAAGCTTTCTTT.

V and J are TRBV5-1 and TRBJ2-3; 9 positions match TRBD1. Looked up from germline, CDR1 is SGHRS and CDR2 is YFSETQ. Trimming removed 4 bases from V and 4 bases from J; junction bases left unmatched: 10. CDR3 length: 16 residues. The CDR3 spells CASSATGGSLADTQYF. In nucleotides, the CDR3 is TGCGCCAGCAGCGCCACAGGGGGCAGCTTGGCAGATACGCAGTATTTT.

This clonotype was recorded at least ten times. The chain's CDR3 is CASSAGVVNTEAFF. In DNA, the CDR3 is TGTGCCAGCAGCGCGGGGGTGGTGAACACTGAAGCTTTCTTT. The V and J genes are TRBV7-9 and TRBJ1-1; perhaps TRBD1 as D (5 bases). The germline CDR1 and CDR2 sequences are SEHNR and FQNEAQ (reference sequence). The V gene lost 5 bases and the J gene lost 0 bases, with 10 bases spanning the gap. The CDR3 has 14 residues.

There are a few counts of this clonotype. One end of the junction fails to match germline, which may point to a read error. The gene calls are TRBV4-1 and TRBJ2-1, with TRBD2 matching 7 bases. This CDR3 spans 11 amino acids. Germline V gives CDR1 MGHRA, CDR2 YSYEKL. CDR3 sequence: CASSQGGGCIF. The CDR3 DNA follows: TGCGCCAGCAGCCAGGGGGGGGGATGCATCTTC.

This clonotype appeared a few times. The chain recombines TRBV6-1 with TRBJ2-5; D gene unclear. CDR3 length equals 13 residues. V was cut by 6 bases and J by 5 bases, with 13 bases left in between. Looked up from germline, CDR1 is MNHNS and CDR2 is SASEGT. DNA of the CDR3: TGTGCCAGCAGCCCCTCGGGCTGGGAGACCCAGTACTTC. Amino acid sequence: CASSPSGWETQYF.

This chain connects TRBV2 to TRBJ2-5, with 8 bases that match TRBD1. This CDR3 is built from 13 residues. CDR1 is SNHLY, CDR2 FYNNEI, per germline. The trim removed 6 bases at V and 5 bases at J, leaving 5 bases unmatched. CDR3 amino acids: CASRTGVGETQYF. The CDR3 bases are TGTGCCAGCAGGACAGGGGTCGGGGAGACCCAGTACTTC.